This TCR beta chain was sequenced during a study of blood T cell repertoires in COVID-19. At the level of the study: T cells, B-cell-depleted T cells, or PBMCs provided the cDNA or gDNA that served as material.

Sequencing used immunoSEQ multiplex PCR; TCRdb keeps in-frame clones, though not all of them. Of under 100,000 clones listed, 89% were seen once; the top ten hold more than 4.5%. The sequencing input was peripheral blood. This clonotype was sampled from a man aged 60 to 75 with COVID-19, enrolled during active disease.

The chain's CDR3 is CASRQGHILNSPLHF. CDR3 in DNA: TGTGCCAGCAGACAGGGCCATATCCTAAATTCACCCCTCCACTTT. The rearrangement links TRBV28 to TRBJ1-6, with a weak D call TRBD1 (6 bases). This CDR3 has 15 residues. Germline V gene data show CDR1 as MDHEN and CDR2 as SYDVKM. V lost 6 bases and J 7 bases, leaving 16 bases between the germline ends.